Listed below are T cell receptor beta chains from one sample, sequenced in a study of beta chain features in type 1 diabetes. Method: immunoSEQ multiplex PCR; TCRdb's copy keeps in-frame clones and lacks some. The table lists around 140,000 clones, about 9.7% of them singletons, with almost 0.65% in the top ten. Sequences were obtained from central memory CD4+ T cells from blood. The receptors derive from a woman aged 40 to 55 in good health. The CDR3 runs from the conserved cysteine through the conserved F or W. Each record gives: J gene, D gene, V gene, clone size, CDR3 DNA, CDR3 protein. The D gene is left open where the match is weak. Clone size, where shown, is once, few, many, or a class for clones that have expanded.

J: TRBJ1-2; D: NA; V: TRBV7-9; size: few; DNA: TGTGCCAGCAGCCCTGGCGGGGCGGCTGGCTACACCTTC; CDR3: CASSPGGAAGYTF
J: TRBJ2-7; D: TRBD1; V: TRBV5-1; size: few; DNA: TGCGCCAGCAGCGTGAGACAGGGGGCGGTAGAGCAGTACTTC; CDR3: CASSVRQGAVEQYF
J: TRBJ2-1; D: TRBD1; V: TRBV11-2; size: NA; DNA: TGTGCCAGCAGCTTAGGACAGGGCGCTAACCTGTACAATGAGCAGTTCTTC; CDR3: CASSLGQGANLYNEQFF
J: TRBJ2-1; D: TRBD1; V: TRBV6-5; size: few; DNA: TGTGCCAGCAGTCGTCAAGGGACAGGGTTGAATGAGCAGTTCTTC; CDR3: CASSRQGTGLNEQFF
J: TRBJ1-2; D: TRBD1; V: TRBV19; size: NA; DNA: TGTGCCAGTAGCCTTACGGGACAGGGGGCAGGAGGCTACACCTTC; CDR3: CASSLTGQGAGGYTF
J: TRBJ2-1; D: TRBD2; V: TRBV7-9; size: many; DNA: TGTGCCAGCAGCTTCGGGGGGTCCGACAATGAGCAGTTCTTC; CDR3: CASSFGGSDNEQFF
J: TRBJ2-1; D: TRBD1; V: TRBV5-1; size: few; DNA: TGCGCCAGCAGCTTGGAGGGGACAGGGGCTGTCCATGAGCAGTTCTTC; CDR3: CASSLEGTGAVHEQFF
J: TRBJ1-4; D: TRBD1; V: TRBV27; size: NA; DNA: TGTGCCAGCAGCTGGGACAGGGAGAATGAAAAACTGTTTTTT; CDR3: CASSWDRENEKLFF
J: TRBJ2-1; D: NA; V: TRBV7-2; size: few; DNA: TGTGCCAGCAGCTTAAACAGGGTTCCCGATGAGCAGTTCTTC; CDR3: CASSLNRVPDEQFF
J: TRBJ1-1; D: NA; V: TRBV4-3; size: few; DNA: TGCGCCAGCAGCCGAAACGGTGACACTGAAGCTTTCTTT; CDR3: CASSRNGDTEAFF
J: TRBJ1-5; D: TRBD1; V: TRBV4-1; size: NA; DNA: TGCGCCAGCAGCCAGGGACAGGGGGCAGGCCAGCCCCAGCATTTT; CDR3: CASSQGQGAGQPQHF
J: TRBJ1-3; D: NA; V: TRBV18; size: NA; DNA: TGTGCCAGCTCACTAGGGAGCTCTGGAAACACCATATATTTT; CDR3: CASSLGSSGNTIYF
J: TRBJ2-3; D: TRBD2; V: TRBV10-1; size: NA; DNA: TGCGCCAGCAGTGAGGTAGCGGGGGTTATGCATACGCAGTATTTT; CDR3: CASSEVAGVMHTQYF
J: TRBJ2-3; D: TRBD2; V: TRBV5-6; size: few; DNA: TGTGCCAGCAGGTTAGCGGGGGACACAGATACGCAGTATTTT; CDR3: CASRLAGDTDTQYF
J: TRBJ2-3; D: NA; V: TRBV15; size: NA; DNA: TGTGCCACCAGCAGAGACTCGCGGACTAGCACAGATACGCAGTATTTT; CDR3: CATSRDSRTSTDTQYF
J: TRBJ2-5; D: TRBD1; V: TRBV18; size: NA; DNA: TGTGCCAGCTCACAGGGACAGAGCCAAGAGACCCAGTACTTC; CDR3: CASSQGQSQETQYF
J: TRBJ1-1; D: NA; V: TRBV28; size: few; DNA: TGTGCCAGCAGTTTGACAGTCACTGAAGCTTTCTTT; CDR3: CASSLTVTEAFF
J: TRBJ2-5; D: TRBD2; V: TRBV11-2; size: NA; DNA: TGTGCCAGCAGCTTAGGTAGCGGGGGACACCAAGAGACCCAGTACTTC; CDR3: CASSLGSGGHQETQYF
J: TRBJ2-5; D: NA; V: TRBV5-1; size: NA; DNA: TGCGCCAGCAGCTTGTTAAGTATCTCACTAGGGAAAGAGACCCAGTACTTC; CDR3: CASSLLSISLGKETQYF
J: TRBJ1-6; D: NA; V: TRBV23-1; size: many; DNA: TGCGCCAGCAGTCCAGCAGAGGAGTATAATTCACCCCTCCACTTT; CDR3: CASSPAEEYNSPLHF
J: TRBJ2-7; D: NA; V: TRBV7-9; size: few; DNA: TGTGCCAGCAGCATTAGCGGGACAGCTTACGAGCAGTACTTC; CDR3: CASSISGTAYEQYF
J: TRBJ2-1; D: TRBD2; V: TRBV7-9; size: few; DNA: TGTGCCAGCAGCGGGGCAGCGGGGGGGTACAACAATGAGCAGTTCTTC; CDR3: CASSGAAGGYNNEQFF
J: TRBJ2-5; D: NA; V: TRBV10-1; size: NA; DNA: TGCGCCAGCAGTGAGGGACAGCAAGAGACCCAGTACTTC; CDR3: CASSEGQQETQYF
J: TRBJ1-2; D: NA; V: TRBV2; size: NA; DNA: TGTGCCAGCAGTGTGTCGAGGGGGTTGTCAGGGCGGAGAACCTTC; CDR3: CASSVSRGLSGRRTF
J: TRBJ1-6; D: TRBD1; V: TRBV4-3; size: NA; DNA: TGCGCCAGCAGCCAAACCGCGGGACAGGGTTGGTCACCCCTCCACTTT; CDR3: CASSQTAGQGWSPLHF
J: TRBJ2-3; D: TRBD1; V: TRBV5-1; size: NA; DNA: TGCGCCAGCAGCTACGGGACAGGGGAAGATACGCAGTATTTT; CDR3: CASSYGTGEDTQYF
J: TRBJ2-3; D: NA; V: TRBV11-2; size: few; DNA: TGTGCCAGCAGCTTAGATGGCGGCTCGGTAGATACGCAGTATTTT; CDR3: CASSLDGGSVDTQYF
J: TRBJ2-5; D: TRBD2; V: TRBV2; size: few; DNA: TGTGCCAGCAATAGCGGGGAGTATGAGACCCAGTACTTC; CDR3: CASNSGEYETQYF
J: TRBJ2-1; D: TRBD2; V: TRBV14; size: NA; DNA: TGTGCCACAAGGACTAGCGGGGGGCCCTACAATGAGCAGTTCTTC; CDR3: CATRTSGGPYNEQFF
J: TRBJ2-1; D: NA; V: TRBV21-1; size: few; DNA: TGTGCCAGCAGCGGGCAGCGGGGCCCTAATGAGCAGTTCTTC; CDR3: CASSGQRGPNEQFF
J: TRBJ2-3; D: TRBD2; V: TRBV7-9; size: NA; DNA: TGTGCCAGCATCCGAGCGGGGGGGACAGATACGCAGTATTTT; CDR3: CASIRAGGTDTQYF
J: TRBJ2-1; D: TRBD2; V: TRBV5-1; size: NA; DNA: TGCGCCAGCAGCCACGGACTAGCGGGGGGATGGTACAATGAGCAGTTCTTC; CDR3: CASSHGLAGGWYNEQFF
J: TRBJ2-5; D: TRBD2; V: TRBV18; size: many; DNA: TGTGCCAGCTCACCAGACGCGGGAGGCGAGACCCAGTACTTC; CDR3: CASSPDAGGETQYF
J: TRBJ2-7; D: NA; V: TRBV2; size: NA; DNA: TGTGCCAGCAGTGGGCAGGGTCAGTGGAAGTACTTC; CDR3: CASSGQGQWKYF
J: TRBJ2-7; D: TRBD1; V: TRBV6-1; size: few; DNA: TGTGCCAGCAGATCCGGGACAGGGCCCGCCTACGAGCAGTACTTC; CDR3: CASRSGTGPAYEQYF
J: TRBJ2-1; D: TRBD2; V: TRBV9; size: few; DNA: TGTGCCAGCGGCGTAGCGGGGGGGCCGGAGGATGAGCAGTTCTTC; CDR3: CASGVAGGPEDEQFF
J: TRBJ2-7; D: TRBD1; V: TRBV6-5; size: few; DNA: TGTGCCAGCAGCAGGACAGGAACCTACGAGCAGTACTTC; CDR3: CASSRTGTYEQYF
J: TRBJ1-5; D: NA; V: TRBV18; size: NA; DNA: TGTGCCAGCTCACCACTGGGGGGAAATCAGCCCCAGCATTTT; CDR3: CASSPLGGNQPQHF
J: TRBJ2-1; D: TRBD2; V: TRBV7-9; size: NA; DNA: TGTGCCAGCACCCTGATAGCGGGACTAGCCTACAATGAGCAGTTCTTC; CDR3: CASTLIAGLAYNEQFF
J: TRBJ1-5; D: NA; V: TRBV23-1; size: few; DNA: TGCGCCAGCCCCGGTGGACAGACTATTTTGTGCAATCAGCCCCAGCATTTT; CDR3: CASPGGQTILCNQPQHF
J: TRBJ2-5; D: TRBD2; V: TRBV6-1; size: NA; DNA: TGTGCCAGCAGTGCCAGACTAGCGGGGAAAGAGACCCAGTACTTC; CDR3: CASSARLAGKETQYF
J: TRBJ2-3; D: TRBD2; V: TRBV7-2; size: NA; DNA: TGTGCCAGCAGTTCACCGAGCGGGGCCGCCACAGATACGCAGTATTTT; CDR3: CASSSPSGAATDTQYF
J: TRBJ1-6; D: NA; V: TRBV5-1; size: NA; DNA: TGCGCCAGCAGCTTGGTAGGGGATCCACCCCTCCACTTT; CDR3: CASSLVGDPPLHF
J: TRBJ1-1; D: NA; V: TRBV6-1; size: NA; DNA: TGTGCCAGCAGTAATGCCAGGAGGGAAGCTTTCTTT; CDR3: CASSNARREAFF